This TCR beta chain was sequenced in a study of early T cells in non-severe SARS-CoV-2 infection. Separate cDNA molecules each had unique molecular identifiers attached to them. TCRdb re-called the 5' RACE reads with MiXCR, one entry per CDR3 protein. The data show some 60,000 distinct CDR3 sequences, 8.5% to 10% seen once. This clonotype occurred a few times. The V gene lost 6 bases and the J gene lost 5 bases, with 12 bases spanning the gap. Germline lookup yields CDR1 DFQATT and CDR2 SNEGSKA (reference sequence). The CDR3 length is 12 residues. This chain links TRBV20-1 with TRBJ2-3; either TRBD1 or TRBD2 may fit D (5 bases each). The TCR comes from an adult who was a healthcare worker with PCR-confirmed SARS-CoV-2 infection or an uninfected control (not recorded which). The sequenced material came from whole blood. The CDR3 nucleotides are TGCAGTGCCTTGGGTGGGGGAGATACGCAGTATTTT. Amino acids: CSALGGGDTQYF.